These T cell receptor beta chains were read from a single sample in a study of CD8 T cells in ankylosing spondylitis. Each CDR3 protein is one row after TCRdb ran MiXCR on the 5' RACE reads. The table has a few hundred thousand distinct CDR3 sequences, approximately 10% seen once. Source material: blood, either unsorted or a sorted T cell fraction (not recorded which). The receptors originated from a male donor with ankylosing spondylitis or in good health (not recorded which). Both conserved end residues are part of each CDR3. The D gene is left open where the match is weak. Clone size is shown for a subset of rows, as once, few, many or a class of expanded clone.

j_call: TRBJ1-4
d_call: NA
v_call: TRBV5-1
clone_size: many
cdr3_aa: CASSLAVGGWDEKLFF
cdr3_nt: TGCGCCAGCAGCTTGGCTGTCGGGGGATGGGATGAAAAACTGTTTTTT

j_call: TRBJ2-3
d_call: NA
v_call: TRBV9
clone_size: once
cdr3_aa: CASSVSGDTDTQYF
cdr3_nt: TGTGCCAGCAGCGTTAGCGGAGACACAGATACGCAGTATTTT

j_call: TRBJ2-1
d_call: NA
v_call: TRBV6-5
clone_size: NA
cdr3_aa: CASSYSTEQFF
cdr3_nt: TGTGCCAGCAGTTACTCGACAGAGCAGTTCTTC

j_call: TRBJ2-2
d_call: NA
v_call: TRBV3-1
clone_size: many
cdr3_aa: CASSPFGGGELFF
cdr3_nt: TGTGCCAGCAGCCCCTTTGGGGGCGGGGAGCTGTTTTTT

j_call: TRBJ2-1
d_call: NA
v_call: TRBV5-6
clone_size: many
cdr3_aa: CASSKPYNEQFF
cdr3_nt: TGTGCCAGCAGCAAACCCTACAATGAGCAGTTCTTC

j_call: TRBJ2-1
d_call: TRBD1
v_call: TRBV20-1
clone_size: few
cdr3_aa: CSARVGGQGDNEQFF
cdr3_nt: TGCAGTGCTAGAGTCGGGGGACAGGGGGACAATGAGCAGTTCTTC

j_call: TRBJ2-3
d_call: NA
v_call: TRBV11-2
clone_size: NA
cdr3_aa: CASSSRSAGILIRDTQYF
cdr3_nt: TGTGCCAGCAGCTCACGCAGTGCGGGGATCTTGATTAGAGATACGCAGTATTTT

j_call: TRBJ2-3
d_call: NA
v_call: TRBV2
clone_size: many
cdr3_aa: CASSVPEQGPAVKYTDTQYF
cdr3_nt: TGTGCCAGCAGCGTTCCTGAACAGGGCCCCGCGGTCAAGTACACAGATACGCAGTATTTT

j_call: TRBJ2-6
d_call: NA
v_call: TRBV11-2
clone_size: many
cdr3_aa: CASRESGANVLTF
cdr3_nt: TGTGCCAGCAGGGAGTCTGGGGCCAACGTCCTGACTTTC

j_call: TRBJ2-1
d_call: TRBD1
v_call: TRBV4-2
clone_size: many
cdr3_aa: CASSPLGQGFYYNEQFF
cdr3_nt: TGTGCCAGCAGCCCGCTAGGACAGGGATTCTACTACAATGAGCAGTTCTTC

j_call: TRBJ2-7
d_call: TRBD1
v_call: TRBV5-1
clone_size: many
cdr3_aa: CASSLGDSLLGEQYF
cdr3_nt: TGCGCCAGCAGCTTGGGGGACAGCCTCTTAGGGGAGCAGTACTTC

j_call: TRBJ1-5
d_call: NA
v_call: TRBV20-1
clone_size: many
cdr3_aa: CSASPGQSNQPQHF
cdr3_nt: TGCAGTGCTAGCCCTGGACAAAGCAATCAGCCCCAGCATTTT

j_call: TRBJ1-5
d_call: NA
v_call: TRBV6-1
clone_size: NA
cdr3_aa: CASSPYSNQPQHF
cdr3_nt: TGTGCCAGCAGTCCATATAGCAATCAGCCCCAGCATTTT

j_call: TRBJ1-6
d_call: NA
v_call: TRBV7-9
clone_size: many
cdr3_aa: CASSPRESPLHF
cdr3_nt: TGTGCCAGCAGCCCAAGGGAGTCACCCCTCCACTTT

j_call: TRBJ1-2
d_call: TRBD1
v_call: TRBV12-3/TRBV12-4
clone_size: many
cdr3_aa: CASSLMAGGAGGYTF
cdr3_nt: TGTGCCAGCAGTTTAATGGCAGGGGGCGCCGGTGGCTACACCTTC

j_call: TRBJ1-5
d_call: NA
v_call: TRBV3-1
clone_size: NA
cdr3_aa: CASSQGAQPQHF
cdr3_nt: TGTGCCAGCAGCCAAGGGGCTCAGCCCCAGCATTTT

j_call: TRBJ1-2
d_call: TRBD1
v_call: TRBV6-1
clone_size: many
cdr3_aa: CASSPLGQGGYGYTF
cdr3_nt: TGTGCCAGCAGTCCTCTGGGACAGGGAGGATATGGCTACACCTTC